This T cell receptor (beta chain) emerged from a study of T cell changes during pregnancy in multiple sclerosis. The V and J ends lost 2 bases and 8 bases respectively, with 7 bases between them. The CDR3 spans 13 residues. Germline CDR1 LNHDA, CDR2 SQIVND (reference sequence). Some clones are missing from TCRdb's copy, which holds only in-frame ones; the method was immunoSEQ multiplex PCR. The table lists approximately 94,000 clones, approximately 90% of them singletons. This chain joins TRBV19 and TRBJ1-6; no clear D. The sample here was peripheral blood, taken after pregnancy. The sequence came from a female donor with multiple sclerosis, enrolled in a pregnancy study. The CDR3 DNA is TGTGCCAGTAGTATAATGTCGGATTCACCCCTCCACTTT. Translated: CASSIMSDSPLHF. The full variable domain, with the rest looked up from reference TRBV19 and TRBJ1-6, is DGGITQSPKYLFRKEGQNVTLSCEQNLNHDAMYWYRQDPGQGLRLIYYSQIVNDFQKGDIAEGYSVSREKKESFPLTVTSAQKNPTAFYLCASSIMSDSPLHFGNGTRLTVT.